This T cell receptor beta chain was obtained from a study of blood T cell repertoires in COVID-19. Germline V gene lookup returns CDR1 SGHNT and CDR2 YENEEA. The germline V and J ends were trimmed by 4 bases and 4 bases, with 16 bases remaining between them. The CDR3 contains 15 residues. Repertoires were generated with immunoSEQ multiplex PCR, while TCRdb's copy carries only in-frame clones and drops some. The profile shows roughly 150,000 clones, more than 65% of them singletons. Sequenced material: PBMCs or T cells enriched from blood (not recorded which). V and J are TRBV11-3 and TRBJ1-1, with D hard to call. The TCR was taken from a woman between 35 and 50 years old with acute COVID-19. The CDR3 here is CASSSSNRGGTEAFF. In DNA, the CDR3 is TGTGCCAGCAGCTCCTCCAACCGGGGTGGCACTGAAGCTTTCTTT. Supplemented by reference TRBV11-3 and TRBJ1-1, the full variable domain reads EAGVVQSPRYKIIEKKQPVAFWCNPISGHNTLYWYLQNLGQGPELLIRYENEEAVDDSQLPKDRFSAERLKGVDSTLKIQPAELGDSAVYLCASSSSNRGGTEAFFGQGTRLTVV.